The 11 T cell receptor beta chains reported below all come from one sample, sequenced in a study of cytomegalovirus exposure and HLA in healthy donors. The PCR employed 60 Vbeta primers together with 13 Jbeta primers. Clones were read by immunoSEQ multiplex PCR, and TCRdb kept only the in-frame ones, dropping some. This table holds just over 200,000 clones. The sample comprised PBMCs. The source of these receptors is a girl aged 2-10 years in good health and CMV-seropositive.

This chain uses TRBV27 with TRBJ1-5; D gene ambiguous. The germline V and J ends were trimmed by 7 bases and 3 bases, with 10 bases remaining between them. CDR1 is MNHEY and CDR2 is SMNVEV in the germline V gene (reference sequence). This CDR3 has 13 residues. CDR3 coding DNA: TGTGCCAGCACGACGAGGGTCAATCAGCCCCAGCATTTT. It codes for CASTTRVNQPQHF.

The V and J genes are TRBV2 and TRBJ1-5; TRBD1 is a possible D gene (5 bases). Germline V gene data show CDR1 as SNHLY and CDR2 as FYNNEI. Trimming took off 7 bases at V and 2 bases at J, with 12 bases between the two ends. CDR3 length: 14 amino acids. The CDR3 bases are TGTGCCAGCAAAGTTGAAGGGGGCAATCAGCCCCAGCATTTT. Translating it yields CASKVEGGNQPQHF. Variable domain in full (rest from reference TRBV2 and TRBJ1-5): EPEVTQTPSHQVTQMGQEVILRCVPISNHLYFYWYRQILGQKVEFLVSFYNNEISEKSEIFDDQFSVERPDGSNFTLKIRSTKLEDSAMYFCASKVEGGNQPQHFGDGTRLSIL.

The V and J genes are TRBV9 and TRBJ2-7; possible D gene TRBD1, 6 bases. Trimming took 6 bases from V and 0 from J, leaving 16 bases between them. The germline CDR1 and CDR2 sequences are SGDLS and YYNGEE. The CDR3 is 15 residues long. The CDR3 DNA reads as TGTGCCAGCACGAGAGTGGGGGCCAGCTCCTACGAGCAGTACTTC. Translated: CASTRVGASSYEQYF.

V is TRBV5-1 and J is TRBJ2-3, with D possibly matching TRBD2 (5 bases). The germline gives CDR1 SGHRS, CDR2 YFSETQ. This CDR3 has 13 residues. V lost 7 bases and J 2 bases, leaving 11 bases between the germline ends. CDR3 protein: CASRDPVTDTQYF. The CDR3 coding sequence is TGCGCCAGCCGGGATCCGGTCACAGATACGCAGTATTTT. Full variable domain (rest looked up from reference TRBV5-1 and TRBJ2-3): KAGVTQTPRYLIKTRGQQVTLSCSPISGHRSVSWYQQTPGQGLQFLFEYFSETQRNKGNFPGRFSGRQFSNSRSEMNVSTLELGDSALYLCASRDPVTDTQYFGPGTRLTVL.

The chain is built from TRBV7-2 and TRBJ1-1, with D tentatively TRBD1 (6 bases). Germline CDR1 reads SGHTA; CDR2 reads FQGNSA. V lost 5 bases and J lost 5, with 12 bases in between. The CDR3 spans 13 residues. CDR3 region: CASSPGVWTEAFF. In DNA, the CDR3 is TGTGCCAGCAGCCCAGGGGTGTGGACTGAAGCTTTCTTT.

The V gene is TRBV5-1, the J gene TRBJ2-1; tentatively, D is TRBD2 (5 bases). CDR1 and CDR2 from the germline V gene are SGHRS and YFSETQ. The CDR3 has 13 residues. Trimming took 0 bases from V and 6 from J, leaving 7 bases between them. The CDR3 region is CASSLAEGNEQFF. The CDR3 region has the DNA TGCGCCAGCAGCTTGGCCGAGGGCAATGAGCAGTTCTTC.

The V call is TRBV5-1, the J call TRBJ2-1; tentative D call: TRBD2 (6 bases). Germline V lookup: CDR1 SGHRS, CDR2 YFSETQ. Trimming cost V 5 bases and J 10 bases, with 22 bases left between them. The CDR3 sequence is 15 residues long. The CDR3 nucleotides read TGCGCCAGCAGGACCTGGTTGGAGGGAGGAAGCGAGCAGTTCTTC. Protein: CASRTWLEGGSEQFF.

CDR3 bases: TGCGCCAGCAGCTTACTAGCGAGCACCGGGGAGCTGTTTTTT. It is translated as CASSLLASTGELFF. This sequence joins TRBV5-1 and TRBJ2-2; 7 nucleotides line up with TRBD2. This CDR3 spans 14 amino acids. Germline trimming cut 2 bases from V and 4 bases from J; bases unmatched to any gene: 2. Germline lookup yields CDR1 SGHRS and CDR2 YFSETQ. Variable domain in full (rest from reference TRBV5-1 and TRBJ2-2): KAGVTQTPRYLIKTRGQQVTLSCSPISGHRSVSWYQQTPGQGLQFLFEYFSETQRNKGNFPGRFSGRQFSNSRSEMNVSTLELGDSALYLCASSLLASTGELFFGEGSRLTVL.

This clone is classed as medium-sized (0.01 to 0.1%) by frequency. CDR3 amino acids: CASSLPGTNEQFF. The CDR3 bases are TGTGCCAGCAGCTTGCCGGGAACAAATGAGCAGTTCTTC. The chain is built from TRBV6-5 and TRBJ2-1; D perhaps matches TRBD2 (5 bases). CDR3 size: 13 residues. Germline V lookup: CDR1 MNHEY, CDR2 SVGAGI. V lost 6 bases and J lost 7, with 13 bases in between.

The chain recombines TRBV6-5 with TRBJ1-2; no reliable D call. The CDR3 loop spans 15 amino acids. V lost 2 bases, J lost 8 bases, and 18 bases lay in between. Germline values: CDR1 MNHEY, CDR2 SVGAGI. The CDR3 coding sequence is TGTGCCAGCAGTTACAATCTCGGGTCTCCCCGCGGCTACACCTTC. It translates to CASSYNLGSPRGYTF.

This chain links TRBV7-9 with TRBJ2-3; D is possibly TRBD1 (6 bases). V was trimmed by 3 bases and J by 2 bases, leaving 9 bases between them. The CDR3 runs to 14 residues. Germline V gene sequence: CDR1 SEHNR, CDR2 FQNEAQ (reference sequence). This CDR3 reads CASSFRQDTDTQYF. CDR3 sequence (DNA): TGTGCCAGCAGCTTCAGACAGGACACAGATACGCAGTATTTT. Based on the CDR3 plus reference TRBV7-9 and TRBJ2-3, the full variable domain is DTGVSQNPRHKITKRGQNVTFRCDPISEHNRLYWYRQTLGQGPEFLTYFQNEAQLEKSRLLSDRFSAERPKGSFSTLEIQRTEQGDSAMYLCASSFRQDTDTQYFGPGTRLTVL.